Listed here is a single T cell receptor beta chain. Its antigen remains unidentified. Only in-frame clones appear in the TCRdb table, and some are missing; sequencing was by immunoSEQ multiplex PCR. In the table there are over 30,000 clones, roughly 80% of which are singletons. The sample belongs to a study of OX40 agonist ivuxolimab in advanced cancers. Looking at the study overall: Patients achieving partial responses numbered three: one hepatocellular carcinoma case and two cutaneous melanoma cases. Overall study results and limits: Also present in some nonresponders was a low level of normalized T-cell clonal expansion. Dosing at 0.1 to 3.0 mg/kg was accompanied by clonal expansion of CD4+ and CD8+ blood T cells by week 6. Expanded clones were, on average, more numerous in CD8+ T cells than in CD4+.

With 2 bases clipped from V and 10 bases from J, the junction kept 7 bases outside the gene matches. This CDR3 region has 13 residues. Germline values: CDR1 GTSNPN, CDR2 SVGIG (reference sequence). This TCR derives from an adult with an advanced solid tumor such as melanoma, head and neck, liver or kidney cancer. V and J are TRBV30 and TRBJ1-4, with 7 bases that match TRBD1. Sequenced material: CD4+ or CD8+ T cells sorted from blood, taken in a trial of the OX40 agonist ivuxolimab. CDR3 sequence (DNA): TGTGCCTGGAGTTCAGGACAGGAGGCAAAACTGTTTTTT. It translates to CAWSSGQEAKLFF. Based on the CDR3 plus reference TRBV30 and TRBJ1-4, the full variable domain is SQTIHQWPATLVQPVGSPLSLECTVEGTSNPNLYWYRQAAGRGLQLLFYSVGIGQISSEVPQNLSASRPQDRQFILSSKKLLLSDSGFYLCAWSSGQEAKLFFGSGTQLSVL.